This T cell receptor (beta chain) was sequenced during a study of blood T cell repertoires in COVID-19. The assay was immunoSEQ multiplex PCR, and TCRdb's table has in-frame clones only and misses some. The sample carries about 400,000 clones, 87% recorded once. The CDR3 contains 16 residues. Trimming took 5 bases from V and 0 from J; bases not matched to a gene: 8. In germline, CDR1 is SNHLY, CDR2 FYNNEI. The rearrangement joins TRBV2 to TRBJ1-1, with TRBD1 matching over 8 bases. The sequencing sample was made of PBMCs or T cells enriched from blood (not recorded which). This TCR came from a woman aged 30 to 39 who had recovered from COVID-19. The CDR3 sequence: CASSPMGTGLNTEAFF. The CDR3, as DNA: TGTGCCAGCAGTCCAATGGGGACAGGCCTGAACACTGAAGCTTTCTTT.